These T cell receptor beta chains were read from a single sample in a study of blood T cell repertoires in COVID-19. The assay was immunoSEQ multiplex PCR, and TCRdb's table has in-frame clones only and misses some. Of 120,000 or so clones listed, around 80% are singletons. The sample consisted of peripheral blood. The receptors were sampled from an older man with acute or convalescent COVID-19. Both conserved end residues are part of each CDR3. A D gene is named only where the DNA matches it firmly. Some rows have no size entry. The others give once, few or many, or a class for an expanded clone.

>TRBD1|TRBJ1-2|NA|TRBV9
TGTGCCAGCAGCCGTGGACAGGACTATGGCTACACCTTC
CASSRGQDYGYTF
>TRBD1|TRBJ1-1|NA|TRBV5-1
TGCGCCAGCAGCTCGTCGACAGGGGCCCCTAACACTGAAGCTTTCTTT
CASSSSTGAPNTEAFF
>TRBD1|TRBJ1-3|NA|TRBV9
TGTGCCAGCAGCGTACTCTCAGGGACAGGGGGCGCGGCGACTGGAAACACCATATATTTT
CASSVLSGTGGAATGNTIYF
>NA|TRBJ1-4|NA|TRBV5-4
TGTGCCAGCAGCTTGGGAGGGAATAGCGAACTTGAAAAACTGTTTTTT
CASSLGGNSELEKLFF
>TRBD1|TRBJ1-6|NA|TRBV6-6
TGTGCCAGCAGTCAGGGGGACTCCTATAATTCACCCCTCCACTTT
CASSQGDSYNSPLHF
>TRBD2|TRBJ2-3|few|TRBV7-2
TGTGCCAGCAGCCAGCGGACTAGCGGGGGGGCCATAGATACGCAGTATTTT
CASSQRTSGGAIDTQYF
>NA|TRBJ1-5|NA|TRBV29-1
TGCAGCGCCTCGGGAGGGCATAGCAATCAGCCCCAGCATTTT
CSASGGHSNQPQHF
>TRBD2|TRBJ2-1|NA|TRBV6-5
TGTGCCAGCAGTTTCGGGGGGGCAGGTGCCAATGAGCAGTTCTTC
CASSFGGAGANEQFF
>TRBD1|TRBJ1-1|few|TRBV12-3/TRBV12-4
TGTGCCAGCAGACAGGGGGCGGGTACTGAAGCTTTCTTT
CASRQGAGTEAFF
>TRBD1|TRBJ1-6|once|TRBV28
TGTGCCAGCAGTCCGACCAGACAGGGGGCGTATTCACCCCTCCACTTT
CASSPTRQGAYSPLHF
>TRBD1|TRBJ2-7|NA|TRBV2
TGTGCCAGCAGCGGACAGGGGAATATGGCTTCCGAGCAGTACTTC
CASSGQGNMASEQYF
>TRBD1|TRBJ2-7|few|TRBV18
TGTGCCAGCTCACCAGGACAGGGGGCTTCCTACGAGCAGTACTTC
CASSPGQGASYEQYF
>NA|TRBJ1-1|NA|TRBV12-3/TRBV12-4
TGTGCCAGCAGTTTAACCCGAGCTGAAGCTTTCTTT
CASSLTRAEAFF
>NA|TRBJ1-2|NA|TRBV11-2
TGTGCCAGCAGTCCTAGCGGGAACTATGGCTACACCTTC
CASSPSGNYGYTF
>TRBD1|TRBJ2-7|NA|TRBV5-1
TGCGCCAGCAGCTTGGATCTGTACAGGGGGCACTCCTACGAGCAGTACTTC
CASSLDLYRGHSYEQYF
>NA|TRBJ1-3|NA|TRBV3-1/TRBV3-2
TGTGCCAGCAGCCGAGCGGACAGCCCCTCTGGAAACACCATATATTTT
CASSRADSPSGNTIYF
>NA|TRBJ1-1|NA|TRBV20-1
TGCAGCTGCTGGACAAACACTGAAGCTTTCTTT
CSCWTNTEAFF
>TRBD1|TRBJ1-1|NA|TRBV5-1
TGCGCCAGCAGCGTGATACAGGGGATGAACACTGAAGCTTTCTTT
CASSVIQGMNTEAFF
>TRBD2|TRBJ2-1|NA|TRBV27
TGTGCCAGCAGTGGACTAGCGGGGGGGCCAGGTGATGAGCAGTTCTTC
CASSGLAGGPGDEQFF
>NA|TRBJ2-2|NA|TRBV4-2
TGTGCCAGCAGCCGCGGGACTTTGAACACCGGGGAGCTGTTTTTT
CASSRGTLNTGELFF
>NA|TRBJ1-2|NA|TRBV10-3
TGTGCCATCAGTGACTTGGGGGGTTTGGGCTACACCTTC
CAISDLGGLGYTF
>NA|TRBJ2-2|NA|TRBV5-1
TGCGCCAGCAGCGTAAACAGCTTCACCGGGGAGCTGTTTTTT
CASSVNSFTGELFF
>TRBD1|TRBJ1-2|NA|TRBV4-1
TGCGCCAGCAGCCTTAGACAGGGAGCCCAGGCTAACTATGGCTACACCTTC
CASSLRQGAQANYGYTF
>NA|TRBJ1-5|NA|TRBV28
TGTGCCAGTGTGACCGGGACACTGGGTGGTAATCAGCCCCAGCATTTT
CASVTGTLGGNQPQHF
>NA|TRBJ1-1|once|TRBV5-1
TGCGCCAGCAAGGAGGGTCCACCAAACACTGAAGCTTTCTTT
CASKEGPPNTEAFF
>NA|TRBJ1-2|NA|TRBV28
TGTGCCAGCAGTTTCGATGCAGCTAACTATGGCTACACCTTC
CASSFDAANYGYTF
>TRBD1|TRBJ2-1|NA|TRBV9
TGTGCCAGCAGCGTAGATCCCAGGGGGCTCGACAATGAGCAGTTCTTC
CASSVDPRGLDNEQFF
>NA|TRBJ1-1|NA|TRBV4-1
TGCGCCAGCAGCCCTCCCCTTGCCAACTTAAACACTGAAGCTTTCTTT
CASSPPLANLNTEAFF
>NA|TRBJ1-1|NA|TRBV6-4
TGTGCCAGCACCCGCAGACTGGGTGACACTGAAGCTTTCTTT
CASTRRLGDTEAFF
>NA|TRBJ1-1|NA|TRBV7-9
TGTGCCAGCAGCCGGACACCTACGACTGAAGCTTTCTTT
CASSRTPTTEAFF
>NA|TRBJ2-7|NA|TRBV2
TGTGCCAGCAGCTACTCCTACGAGCAGTACTTC
CASSYSYEQYF
>NA|TRBJ2-2|many|TRBV10-3
TGTGCCATCGCAGGGCCGAACACCGGGGAGCTGTTTTTT
CAIAGPNTGELFF
>NA|TRBJ1-2|NA|TRBV6-5
TGTGCCAGCAGCACCGGACAGACTGGCTACACCTTC
CASSTGQTGYTF
>TRBD1|TRBJ1-3|NA|TRBV11-2
TGTGCCAGCAGCTGGGGGGACAGACCTGGAAACACCATATATTTT
CASSWGDRPGNTIYF
>TRBD1|TRBJ2-1|NA|TRBV19
TGTGCCAGTAGTGAACAGGGGCTCTACTACAATGAGCAGTTCTTC
CASSEQGLYYNEQFF
>TRBD1|TRBJ1-4|NA|TRBV9
TGTGCCAGCAGCACCGGACAGGGGGCGCGGGAAAAACTGTTTTTT
CASSTGQGAREKLFF
>NA|TRBJ2-3|NA|TRBV29-1
TGCAGCGTTGGGGCCCAACGAAGCACAGATACGCAGTATTTT
CSVGAQRSTDTQYF
>TRBD1|TRBJ1-5|NA|TRBV4-1
TGCGCCAGCAGCCCCTCCGGGACAGTGGACCAGCCCCAGCATTTT
CASSPSGTVDQPQHF
>TRBD2|TRBJ2-1|NA|TRBV29-1
TGCAGCGTTGACTCCGGGACTAGCGGACCCTACAATGAGCAGTTCTTC
CSVDSGTSGPYNEQFF
>TRBD2|TRBJ2-3|NA|TRBV19
TGTGCCAGTAGTATCTTAGCGGGGGGGCCCACAGATACGCAGTATTTT
CASSILAGGPTDTQYF
>TRBD1|TRBJ1-6|NA|TRBV6-5
TGTGCCAGCAGGGGACAGGGGAGATATTCACCCCTCCACTTT
CASRGQGRYSPLHF
>TRBD1|TRBJ1-4|once|TRBV6-1
TGTGCCAGCAGTGAAGTGGGACAGGCAAATGAAAAACTGTTTTTT
CASSEVGQANEKLFF
>NA|TRBJ2-3|NA|TRBV6-5
TGTGCCAGCAGTTACTCCTATACCCACCCAGATACGCAGTATTTT
CASSYSYTHPDTQYF
>NA|TRBJ1-4|NA|TRBV18
TGTGCCAGCTCACCAATGCGGGAGGCAACTAATGAAAAACTGTTTTTT
CASSPMREATNEKLFF
>NA|TRBJ2-7|NA|TRBV10-2
TGCGCCAGCAGTGATCAGGGGACCCACGAGCAGTACTTC
CASSDQGTHEQYF
>NA|TRBJ1-3|few|TRBV19
TGTGCCAGTAGTAGCAGGTCCTCTGGAAACACCATATATTTT
CASSSRSSGNTIYF
>NA|TRBJ1-2|NA|TRBV7-2
TGTGCCAGCAGCTTTTCACAGGGAGGCTACACCTTC
CASSFSQGGYTF
>TRBD1|TRBJ1-2|NA|TRBV7-2
TGTGCCAGCAGCTTAGTACAGGGGGCGGACTATGGCTACACCTTC
CASSLVQGADYGYTF
>TRBD2|TRBJ2-1|NA|TRBV25-1
TGTGCCAGCAGTGATGGTCTAGCGGGGTCCTACAATGAGCAGTTCTTC
CASSDGLAGSYNEQFF
>TRBD1|TRBJ1-1|NA|TRBV7-8
TGTGCCAGCAGCTTAGACAGGGGTGCTGAAGCTTTCTTT
CASSLDRGAEAFF
>NA|TRBJ1-3|NA|TRBV11-2
TGTGCCAGCAGCCCCGGTCAGCCAGGGAACACCATATATTTT
CASSPGQPGNTIYF
>TRBD1|TRBJ1-2|NA|TRBV6-5
TGTGCCAGCAGTACCCCGGGACAGGGGATGGGCTACACCTTC
CASSTPGQGMGYTF
>TRBD2|TRBJ2-1|NA|TRBV7-9
TGTGCCAGCATCTTTAGCCTAGCGGGGGAGGATGAGCAGTTCTTC
CASIFSLAGEDEQFF
>TRBD2|TRBJ2-2|NA|TRBV27
TGTGCCAGCAGTGCGTTAGCGGGGGCCTCGAACACCGGGGAGCTGTTTTTT
CASSALAGASNTGELFF
>NA|TRBJ2-7|NA|TRBV6-6
TGTGCCAGCAGTTACTTAGAAACCGGCGAGCAGTACTTC
CASSYLETGEQYF